This is a list of T cell receptor beta chains from one sample in a study of T cell responses to AZD1222 COVID-19 vaccine. TCRdb keeps only in-frame clones here, not all; method: immunoSEQ multiplex PCR. The table includes about 110,000 clones, around 90% detected once. The sequencing used peripheral blood, collected 28 days after the second AZD1222 dose. Receptors were obtained from an adult who received the AZD1222 COVID-19 vaccine. Both conserved end residues are part of each CDR3. The D gene is left open where the match is weak. Not every row has a clone size; where given, it reads once, few, many or a size class.

J gene | clone size | D gene | V gene | CDR3 protein | CDR3 DNA
TRBJ1-3 | NA | NA | TRBV6-1 | CASSEARRVSGNTIYF | TGTGCCAGCAGTGAGGCCCGTCGGGTATCTGGAAACACCATATATTTT
TRBJ1-2 | NA | TRBD1 | TRBV28 | CASSLPGGNGYTF | TGTGCCAGCAGTTTACCAGGGGGTAATGGCTACACCTTC
TRBJ2-7 | NA | TRBD2 | TRBV5-4 | CASSSGLAAYVQYF | TGTGCCAGCAGCTCGGGACTAGCGGCCTACGTGCAGTACTTC
TRBJ2-3 | NA | TRBD2 | TRBV29-1 | CSVEAGGSTDTQYF | TGCAGCGTTGAGGCGGGGGGAAGCACAGATACGCAGTATTTT
TRBJ1-5 | NA | NA | TRBV7-8 | CASSLELGDNQPQHF | TGTGCCAGCAGCTTAGAGCTCGGAGATAATCAGCCCCAGCATTTT
TRBJ1-4 | NA | NA | TRBV7-9 | CASSSTENEKLFF | TGTGCCAGCAGCTCCACCGAAAATGAAAAACTGTTTTTT
TRBJ2-7 | once | TRBD1 | TRBV19 | CASSPIGHRGSSYEQYF | TGTGCCAGTAGTCCGATCGGCCACAGGGGGAGCTCCTACGAGCAGTACTTC
TRBJ1-3 | NA | NA | TRBV10-3 | CAISDGDSGNTIYF | TGTGCCATCAGTGACGGGGATTCTGGAAACACCATATATTTT
TRBJ1-6 | NA | TRBD1 | TRBV11-3 | CASSRAGTENSPLHF | TGTGCCAGCAGCCGAGCCGGGACAGAGAATTCACCCCTCCACTTT
TRBJ1-1 | NA | TRBD1 | TRBV7-2 | CASSFTRDSRGVNTEAFF | TGTGCCAGCAGCTTTACCCGGGACAGTAGAGGGGTGAACACTGAAGCTTTCTTT
TRBJ1-2 | NA | TRBD1 | TRBV27 | CASRSYLRDRFYGYTF | TGTGCCAGCAGGTCCTATCTCCGGGACAGGTTCTATGGCTACACCTTC
TRBJ2-7 | NA | NA | TRBV11-3 | CASSLMTDSSYEQYF | TGTGCCAGCAGCTTAATGACAGACTCTTCCTACGAGCAGTACTTC
TRBJ2-5 | NA | NA | TRBV10-1 | CASSAQGLPETQYF | TGCGCCAGCAGTGCACAGGGCCTCCCAGAGACCCAGTACTTC
TRBJ1-2 | NA | NA | TRBV5-4 | CASSLGGNYGYTF | TGTGCCAGCAGCTTGGGCGGTAACTATGGCTACACCTTC